These T cell receptor beta chains were read from a single sample in a study of cytomegalovirus exposure and HLA in healthy donors. This table comes from immunoSEQ multiplex PCR, and its TCRdb copy is limited to in-frame clones, with some not included. The repertoire has about 210,000 clones, around 83% of them found once; the top ten carry more than 8.5%. Material: PBMCs. The receptors derive from a woman aged 50 to 60 in good health and CMV-seropositive. The CDR3 runs from the conserved cysteine through the conserved F or W. Fields, in order: V gene, CDR3 length, D gene, J gene, clone size, CDR3 DNA, CDR3 protein. The D gene is left open where the match is weak. A row's size may be missing; if present it is once, few, many or a size class.

TRBV6-6,14,.,TRBJ1-6,.,TGTGCCAGCAGCCGAGATGGTGGTAATTCACCCCTCCACTTT,CASSRDGGNSPLHF
TRBV29-1,14,.,TRBJ1-4,.,TGCAGCGTTGAAGAGGCAGGGCTTAATGAAAAACTGTTTTTT,CSVEEAGLNEKLFF
TRBV19,14,.,TRBJ1-1,.,TGTGCCAGTAGTATAGACTCCCTTAACACTGAAGCTTTCTTT,CASSIDSLNTEAFF
TRBV7-8,15,.,TRBJ1-4,.,TGTGCCAGCAGCTTATCAGGGTTCGATAATGAAAAACTGTTTTTT,CASSLSGFDNEKLFF
TRBV7-9,15,.,TRBJ1-4,.,TGTGCCAGCAGTCGCGTCCGGGACACCAATGAAAAACTGTTTTTT,CASSRVRDTNEKLFF
TRBV5-1,19,TRBD2,TRBJ2-4,.,TGCGCCAGCAGCTTGTCGGAGCGGGGGGGCCTGGGCTCCAAAAACATTCAGTACTTC,CASSLSERGGLGSKNIQYF
TRBV7-2,13,.,TRBJ1-1,.,TGTGCCAGCAGCTTAGTCTCGCGGGATGTGGCTTTCTTT,CASSLVSRDVAFF
TRBV2,14,.,TRBJ2-5,.,TGTGCCAGCAGTGAATTGACAGCAGGGGAGACCCAGTACTTC,CASSELTAGETQYF
TRBV19,14,TRBD2,TRBJ2-7,.,TGTGCCAGCAGACTAGCGGGGGACTCCTACGAGCAGTACTTC,CASRLAGDSYEQYF
TRBV6-5,16,TRBD1,TRBJ1-3,.,TGTGCCAGCAGTTACTCGAGGACAGGGATAGGAAACACCATATATTTT,CASSYSRTGIGNTIYF
TRBV20-1,11,.,TRBJ1-1,.,TGCAGTGCTAGTCGCGGGTCTGAAGCTTTCTTT,CSASRGSEAFF
TRBV7-3,15,TRBD2,TRBJ2-7,.,TGTGCCAGCAGCCTCTCGGGCGGGGGTTTATACGAGCAGTACTTC,CASSLSGGGLYEQYF
TRBV10-3,13,.,TRBJ1-1,.,TGTGCCATCAGTGAAAGTGGGGGGTGGGGAGCTTTCTTT,CAISESGGWGAFF
TRBV28,16,.,TRBJ1-2,.,TGTGCCAGCAGTCCCTTCCGACAGTTACCTCGCTATGGCTACACCTTC,CASSPFRQLPRYGYTF
TRBV6-5,15,.,TRBJ1-4,.,TGTGCCAGCAGACCTACCGGTGCAACTAATGAAAAACTGTTTTTT,CASRPTGATNEKLFF
TRBV9,14,TRBD2,TRBJ2-5,.,TGTGCCAGCAGCCCTTCGGCGGGGGGGGAGACCCAGTACTTC,CASSPSAGGETQYF
TRBV10-3,12,.,TRBJ1-2,few,TGTGCCATCAGTGATCCAGGGAATGGCTACACCTTC,CAISDPGNGYTF
TRBV27,16,TRBD1,TRBJ2-7,.,TGTGCCAGCAGTGTGCTCTCGGGACAGGGGGCCTACGAGCAGTACTTC,CASSVLSGQGAYEQYF
TRBV7-9,13,.,TRBJ2-2,.,TGTGCCAGCAGCGTATCACAGGGCCGGGAGCTGTTTTTT,CASSVSQGRELFF
TRBV7-2,17,TRBD1,TRBJ1-6,.,TGTGCCAGCAGCTTGGGACCTCAGGGGGCCTATAATTCACCCCTCCACTTT,CASSLGPQGAYNSPLHF
TRBV5-1,16,TRBD1,TRBJ1-6,.,TGCGCCAGCAGTCTACAGGGGGCATCCTATAATTCACCCCTCCACTTT,CASSLQGASYNSPLHF
TRBV4-2,16,TRBD1,TRBJ1-2,.,TGTGCCAGCACCCCGGGACAGGGGTCTACTAACTATGGCTACACCTTC,CASTPGQGSTNYGYTF
TRBV6-5,14,.,TRBJ1-1,.,TGTGCCAGCAATAAGGAGCTCCAGAACACTGAAGCTTTCTTT,CASNKELQNTEAFF
TRBV9,15,.,TRBJ2-1,.,TGTGCCAGCAGCGTAGATCCAGGGAAGGTCAATGAGCAGTTCTTC,CASSVDPGKVNEQFF
TRBV27,13,TRBD1,TRBJ1-2,.,TGTGCCAGCAGCCGGACAGGGCGGTATGGCTACACCTTC,CASSRTGRYGYTF
TRBV7-6,13,TRBD1,TRBJ1-1,few,TGTGCCAGCAGCAAAGGACAGGGGACTGAAGCTTTCTTT,CASSKGQGTEAFF
TRBV7-9,15,.,TRBJ1-1,.,TGTGCCAGCAGCTCCCTAATATGGGGGCGCACTGAAGCTTTCTTT,CASSSLIWGRTEAFF
TRBV7-8,14,TRBD1,TRBJ2-1,.,TGTGCCAGCAGCTCCTGGGACAGGGGGCATGAGCAGTTCTTC,CASSSWDRGHEQFF
TRBV18,13,.,TRBJ1-3,.,TGTGCCAGCTCACGGACAGCCGGAAACACCATATATTTT,CASSRTAGNTIYF
TRBV4-1,17,.,TRBJ1-2,once,TGCGCCAGCAGCCAAGTGCCCTGGCCGACAGCTAACTATGGCTACACCTTC,CASSQVPWPTANYGYTF
TRBV4-1,16,.,TRBJ1-6,.,TGCGCCAGCAGCCAAGAAGGACTTGGGCGGGGCTCACCCCTCCACTTT,CASSQEGLGRGSPLHF
TRBV6-5,14,TRBD1,TRBJ1-6,.,TGTGCCAGCAGTGAATACAGGGGCAATTCACCCCTCCACTTT,CASSEYRGNSPLHF
TRBV7-3,17,TRBD1,TRBJ2-3,.,TGTGCCAGCAGTCGCTATCCGGGACAGAGAAGCACAGATACGCAGTATTTT,CASSRYPGQRSTDTQYF
TRBV5-6,14,TRBD2,TRBJ2-5,.,TGTGCCAGCAGCCGCGACGCGGGGGTTGGGACCCAGTACTTC,CASSRDAGVGTQYF
TRBV19,14,.,TRBJ2-7,.,TGTGCCAGTAGTAGAGGGGGGGAGGGCGGCGAGCAGTACTTC,CASSRGGEGGEQYF
TRBV19,12,.,TRBJ1-2,.,TGTGCCAGTAGTATAACCAGCTATGGCTACACCTTC,CASSITSYGYTF
TRBV19,16,TRBD1,TRBJ1-2,.,TGTGCCAGTAGTAAGGACAGGGACGAGGGGCGGTATGGCTACACCTTC,CASSKDRDEGRYGYTF
TRBV7-7,14,TRBD1,TRBJ2-7,.,TGTGCCAGCAGCCCCCGGGACAGAGCCTACGAGCAGTACTTC,CASSPRDRAYEQYF
TRBV5-1,14,TRBD2,TRBJ2-7,once,TGCGCCAGCAGCAAACTAGCGGGGGGGCACGAGCAGTACTTC,CASSKLAGGHEQYF
TRBV6-5,14,TRBD1,TRBJ2-7,.,TGTGCCAGCAGTGGGGACAGGGGGGTCCACGAGCAGTACTTC,CASSGDRGVHEQYF
TRBV29-1,14,TRBD1,TRBJ2-7,.,TGCAGCGTTGAAGACCACAGGGGTACCTACGAGCAGTACTTC,CSVEDHRGTYEQYF
TRBV9,13,.,TRBJ1-4,.,TGTGCCAGCAGCGTAGGACTAGATGAAAAACTGTTTTTT,CASSVGLDEKLFF
TRBV11-2,16,.,TRBJ1-2,.,TGTGCCAGCAGCTTAGATGGGGGGGGATGGGACTATGGCTACACCTTC,CASSLDGGGWDYGYTF
TRBV6-5,12,.,TRBJ2-2,.,TGTGCCAGCACAGGGGACACCGGGGAGCTGTTTTTT,CASTGDTGELFF
TRBV5-1,15,TRBD1,TRBJ1-2,.,TGCGCCAGCAGCTTGACGGGACAGGGCATCTATGGCTACACCTTC,CASSLTGQGIYGYTF
TRBV5-6,14,TRBD1,TRBJ1-2,.,TGTGCCAGCAGCTTCCGGGACAGGGAATATGGCTACACCTTC,CASSFRDREYGYTF
TRBV7-8,15,.,TRBJ2-2,.,TGTGCCAGCAGCTTAATTGGAGCGAACACCGGGGAGCTGTTTTTT,CASSLIGANTGELFF
TRBV19,15,TRBD1,TRBJ1-5,.,TGTGCCAGTAGACCCTGGACAGGGCTGGCGGAGCCCCAGCATTTT,CASRPWTGLAEPQHF
TRBV19,16,.,TRBJ2-1,.,TGTGCCAGTAGTGGGGTCGGGGTAGCAGACTACAATGAGCAGTTCTTC,CASSGVGVADYNEQFF
TRBV10-2,14,.,TRBJ1-2,.,TGCGCCAGCAGTGAGACAGCTTCATGGTCTGGCTACACCTTC,CASSETASWSGYTF
TRBV6-5,12,.,TRBJ1-2,once,TGTGCCAGCTACGGGGGAGTGGGTGGCTACACCTTC,CASYGGVGGYTF
TRBV5-6,15,.,TRBJ1-3,.,TGTGCCAGCAGCATGACGACAAGGTTAAGAAACACCATATATTTT,CASSMTTRLRNTIYF
TRBV5-4,15,TRBD2,TRBJ2-5,.,TGTGCCAGCAGCTTTCCCGGGACTAACCAAGAGACCCAGTACTTC,CASSFPGTNQETQYF
TRBV7-2,15,.,TRBJ2-1,.,TGTGCCAGCAGCAACTCTCGGACAGTTTTAAATGAGCAGTTCTTC,CASSNSRTVLNEQFF